This T cell receptor beta chain was captured by sequencing in a study of Ad26.COV2.S vaccination and SARS-CoV-2 variants. About the research overall: COV1001, an Ad26.COV2.S trial, supplied this vaccine-arm donor.

Remarks on this clone: The antigen remains undetermined.

Findings and limits, study-wide: Vaccine and placebo recipients had similar non-spike TCR breadth. While placebo recipients had lower spike-specific TCR breadth, vaccine recipients had more.

The treatment: about 20 received Ad26.COV2.S at low or high dose, single or two shots; about 5 received placebo; per-sample allocation not given. The investigators took samples on day 63 after the first vaccine or placebo injection. An Ad26 vector carrying the Wuhan-strain SARS-CoV-2 spike served as the vaccine. TCRdb's copy holds only in-frame clones and misses some; the assay was immunoSEQ multiplex PCR. In the table there are 510,000 or so clones, roughly 89% of which are singletons. The specimen comprised peripheral blood, sampled in a trial of Ad26.COV2.S vaccine versus placebo. This sequence originates from a person between 18 and 60 years old who received the Ad26.COV2.S COVID-19 vaccine or a placebo.

CDR3 protein: CASSPEGLADTQYF. For the CDR3, the DNA is TGTGCCAGCAGTCCGGAGGGACTAGCAGATACGCAGTATTTT. This chain joins TRBV27 and TRBJ2-3, with 8 bases lining up with TRBD2. Germline loops: CDR1 MNHEY, CDR2 SMNVEV (reference sequence). This CDR3 is 14 amino acids long. The trim removed 5 bases at V and 4 bases at J, leaving 5 bases unmatched.